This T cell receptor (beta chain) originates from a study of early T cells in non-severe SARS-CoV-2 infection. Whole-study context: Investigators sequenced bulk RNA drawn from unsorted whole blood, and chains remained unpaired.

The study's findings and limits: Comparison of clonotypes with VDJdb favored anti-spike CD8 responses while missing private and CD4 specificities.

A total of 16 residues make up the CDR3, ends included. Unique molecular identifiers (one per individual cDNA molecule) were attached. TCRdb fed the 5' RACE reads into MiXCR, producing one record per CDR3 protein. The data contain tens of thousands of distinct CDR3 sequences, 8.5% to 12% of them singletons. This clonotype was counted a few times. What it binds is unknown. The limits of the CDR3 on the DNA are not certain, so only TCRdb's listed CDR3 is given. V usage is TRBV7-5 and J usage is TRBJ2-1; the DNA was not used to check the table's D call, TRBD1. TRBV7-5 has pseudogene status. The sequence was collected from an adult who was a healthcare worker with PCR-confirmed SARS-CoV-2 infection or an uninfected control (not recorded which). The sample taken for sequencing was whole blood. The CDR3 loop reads CISVPEARGLLNEQFF.